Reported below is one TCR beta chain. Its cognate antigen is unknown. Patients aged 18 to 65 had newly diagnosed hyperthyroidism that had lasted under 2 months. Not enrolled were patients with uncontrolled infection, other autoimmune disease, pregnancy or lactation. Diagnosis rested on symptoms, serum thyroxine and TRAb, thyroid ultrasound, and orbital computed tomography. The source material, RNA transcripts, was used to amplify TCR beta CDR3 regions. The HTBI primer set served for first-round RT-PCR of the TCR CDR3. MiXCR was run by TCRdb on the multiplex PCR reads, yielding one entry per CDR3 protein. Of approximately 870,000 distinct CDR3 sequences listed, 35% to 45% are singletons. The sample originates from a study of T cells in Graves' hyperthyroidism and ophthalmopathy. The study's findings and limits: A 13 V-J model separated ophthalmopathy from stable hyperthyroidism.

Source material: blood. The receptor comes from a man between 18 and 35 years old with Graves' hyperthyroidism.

The CDR3 is CASSYQSGEAFF. CDR3 in DNA: TGTGCCAGCAGTTACCAATCTGGGGAAGCTTTCTTT. This chain links TRBV6-5 with TRBJ1-1; D gene ambiguous. CDR1 and CDR2 from the germline V gene are MNHEY and SVGAGI. The CDR3 length is 12 residues. V was clipped by 2 bases and J by 8 bases, with 9 bases between them.